This record concerns one T cell receptor beta chain sequence. The clone's antigen remains unknown. No much larger clone exists at a distance of one base, and base qualities are not known. No therapy was being received by patients at the time of sample collection, although prior treatments had ranged from chemotherapy, radiotherapy, surgery and immunotherapy to none. After thawing, cells were enriched for T lymphocytes using a negative-selection kit, and EpCAM beads were added for tumor-infiltrating lymphocytes. Memory CD8 T cells were sorted using a CD8+CD4-CD45RA- gate, without regard to whether the cells expressed CCR7. Before analysis, peripheral blood mononuclear cells were isolated on a Ficoll-Paque PLUS gradient and cryopreserved. On a FACSAria II, each population was sorted to about 99% purity, and the resulting cell pellets were frozen for TCR sequencing with no culture step. The sample is drawn from a study of CD39 and CD103 CD8 tumor-infiltrating T cells (dated by TCRdb to 2016 to 2019). For context, the study as a whole: Repertoire comparisons were shown for an HPV-positive HNSCC, an HPV-negative HNSCC, an ovarian cancer and a melanoma patient. Deep sequencing of TCRbeta CDR3 was used to compare the repertoires of CD8 TIL subsets, defined by CD103 and CD39, against those of peripheral memory CD8 T cells. The research as a whole found: Clonotypes from DN TILs largely overlapped with peripheral memory CD8 repertoires, while clonotypes from DP TILs were only rarely found in blood or uninvolved lymph node. Compared with DN and SP CD8 TILs and with blood memory CD8 T cells, DP CD8 TILs appeared more oligoclonal, with the top 30 clonotypes covering about 50-90%.

For each subset, genomic DNA was extracted from about 10,000 to 100,000 sorted cells using the DNeasy Blood and Tissue Kit. The TCRbeta V-J or V-D-J regions were sequenced and mapped through the immunoSEQ service, and coverage above 10x per sample was achieved. In the authors' own workflow: The analysis included only productive rearrangements exported from the immunoSEQ Analyzer platform, and clonality was assessed using the 500 most abundant clones. To quantify how much repertoires overlapped between populations, both the Morisita-Horn similarity index and the Jaccard index were used. Morisita-Horn similarity between CD8 T-cell subset TCR repertoires was measured in a handful of cancer patients. TCRdb retrieved this table from immuneACCESS and kept in-frame rearrangements only. Not all clones are present; in checked studies, unresolved V genes account for under half, and no reason is known for the remainder. For V, J and clone size, that table is used; D and trimming come from the DNA. Here the sample has several thousand clones; around 69% occur a single time. The ten largest make up about three fifths of the sample.

The cysteine opens and the phenylalanine closes a CDR3 of 16 amino acids. Here the CDR3 DNA is all that survives: 48 bases in frame from base 1. Looking up the germline V gene (reference sequence) yields CDR1 LNHDA and CDR2 SQIVND. The V end gives up 7 bases and the J end 2 bases, leaving 10 bases in the junction not matched to a gene. The V gene is TRBV19 and the J gene is TRBJ2-1, with 8 bases in between that match TRBD2. The specimen sequenced was CD8+ T cells sorted from blood. In light of the paper, this sample's cell subset or site label describes: total memory CD8 T cells (CD45RA-CCR7+/-) from blood or uninvolved lymph node. The sequence was collected from a human donor with head and neck squamous cell carcinoma. The nucleotide sequence reads TGTGCCAGTATGGAACGGGCGGGGGGTGCCTACAATGAGCAGTTCTTC. Its protein reads: CASMERAGGAYNEQFF.